The rows below give T cell receptor beta chains drawn from one sample of a study of shared clonotypes between healthy human individuals. Generated by immunoSEQ multiplex PCR, the TCRdb table keeps only in-frame clones and is missing some. The repertoire holds over a million clones, with approximately 97% as singletons. Material: naive CD4+ T cells sorted from blood. The receptor set was obtained from a man aged 25 to 45 in good health. Each CDR3 is given with its conserved first and last residue. The D gene is left open where the match is weak. Expanded clones get a size class; other rows say once, few or many, or leave the size out.

NA,TRBV2,TRBJ2-1,TRBD2,TGTGCCAAGTCCTCTAGCGGCTCCTACAATGAGCAGTTCTTC,CAKSSSGSYNEQFF
NA,TRBV5-1,TRBJ2-2,NA,TGCGCCAGCAGCCCATCTGAAAACACCGGGGAGCTGTTTTTT,CASSPSENTGELFF
NA,TRBV18,TRBJ2-2,NA,TGTGCCAGCTCACCACCCAACTCGAACACCGGGGAGCTGTTTTTT,CASSPPNSNTGELFF
NA,TRBV7-7,TRBJ2-7,TRBD2,TGTGCTATCGGCGGGAGCTTCCACGAGCAGTACTTC,CAIGGSFHEQYF
NA,TRBV28,TRBJ2-7,TRBD2,TGTGCCAGCAGGAGGGGGACTAGCGGGAGGGATGAGCAGTACTTC,CASRRGTSGRDEQYF
NA,TRBV7-2,TRBJ2-5,NA,TGTGCCAGCAGCTTAGTCCGGACTACCCCCGAGACCCAGTACTTC,CASSLVRTTPETQYF
NA,TRBV18,TRBJ2-5,TRBD1,TGTGCCAGCTCACGGTTAACAGGGGGCTTGGAAGAGACCCAGTACTTC,CASSRLTGGLEETQYF
NA,TRBV27,TRBJ1-1,NA,TGTGCCAGCAGTTTTGAGGCGAACACTGAAGCTTTCTTT,CASSFEANTEAFF
once,TRBV19,TRBJ2-2,NA,TGTGCCAGTAGTATTGGGAGCCAGGGCACCGGGGAGCTGTTTTTT,CASSIGSQGTGELFF
NA,TRBV7-6,TRBJ1-1,TRBD1,TGTGCCAGCAGCTCGACAGGGGCCCTGCGTGAAGCTTTCTTT,CASSSTGALREAFF
once,TRBV19,TRBJ1-4,NA,TGTGCCAGTATTAATAGTCGGGGGGATAAACTGTTTTTT,CASINSRGDKLFF
NA,TRBV5-1,TRBJ2-3,TRBD1,TGCGCCAGCAGCTCAGGACAGGGGCCAGATACGCAGTATTTT,CASSSGQGPDTQYF
NA,TRBV5-1,TRBJ2-7,TRBD2,TGCGCCAGCAGCCTATTAGCGGGAGGGCCAGGCGAGCAGTACTTC,CASSLLAGGPGEQYF
NA,TRBV6-1,TRBJ2-7,NA,TGTGCCAGCAGTGAAGGGGGTCGGTCCTACGAGCAGTACTTC,CASSEGGRSYEQYF
NA,TRBV5-4,TRBJ1-2,NA,TGTGCCAGCAGCCCTGGGCGAACCATTGCTAACTATGGCTACACCTTC,CASSPGRTIANYGYTF
NA,TRBV6-6,TRBJ2-7,NA,TGTGCCAGCAGTTCCCCCGGGACATACTACGAGCAGTACTTC,CASSSPGTYYEQYF
NA,TRBV10-2,TRBJ1-1,TRBD1,TGCGCCAGCAGACGCGGGACCTCCGGGACAGGGAGGAGAAACACTGAAGCTTTCTTT,CASRRGTSGTGRRNTEAFF
NA,TRBV4-3,TRBJ1-1,NA,TGCGCCAGCAGCATCCAGGGGAGGGGAACTGAAGCTTTCTTT,CASSIQGRGTEAFF
NA,TRBV28,TRBJ2-7,NA,TGTGCCAGCAGTTTACAGAATTACGAGCAGTACTTC,CASSLQNYEQYF
NA,TRBV4-1,TRBJ1-5,NA,TGCGCCAGCAGCCAAGATCTTGGAGGACGAAAAAGCAATCAGCCCCAGCATTTT,CASSQDLGGRKSNQPQHF
once,TRBV6-4,TRBJ2-5,NA,TGTGCCAGCAGACCCTCCCAAGAGACCCAGTACTTC,CASRPSQETQYF
NA,TRBV19,TRBJ1-3,NA,TGTGCCAGTAGTATAGATGGGACTCCTGGAAACACCATATATTTT,CASSIDGTPGNTIYF
NA,TRBV7-9,TRBJ2-1,TRBD2,TGTGCCAGCAGCTCGGGGGGGACTAGCGGTAGAGGTGAGCAGTTCTTC,CASSSGGTSGRGEQFF
NA,TRBV7-2,TRBJ1-2,NA,TGTGCCAGCAGCTTATGGTCGGGGAGGACGAACTATGGCTACACCTTC,CASSLWSGRTNYGYTF
once,TRBV11-2,TRBJ1-5,TRBD1,TGTGCCAGCAGCCCTACGACAGGGAAAAATCAGCCCCAGCATTTT,CASSPTTGKNQPQHF
NA,TRBV5-6,TRBJ1-4,NA,TGTGCCAGCAGCGCTCCGGGACTTGGCGAAAAACTGTTTTTT,CASSAPGLGEKLFF
NA,TRBV19,TRBJ2-7,TRBD1,TGTGCCAGTAGTATTCTGGACAGGGGCTACGAGCAGTACTTC,CASSILDRGYEQYF
NA,TRBV6-4,TRBJ2-1,TRBD1,TGTGCCAGCAGTGACTCGCCAGGGGGCTCCTACAATGAGCAGTTCTTC,CASSDSPGGSYNEQFF
NA,TRBV5-1,TRBJ2-1,NA,TGCGCCAGCAGCTTGGTCGTGACTAGAGAGAACAATGAGCAGTTCTTC,CASSLVVTRENNEQFF
NA,TRBV7-2,TRBJ2-3,NA,TGTGCCAGCAGCTTAGAAGTCTTCACAGATACGCAGTATTTT,CASSLEVFTDTQYF
NA,TRBV7-9,TRBJ2-2,TRBD2,TGTGCCAGCAGCTTACCCGGCTCCAGCGGGAGAGAGGCCGGGGAGCTGTTTTTT,CASSLPGSSGREAGELFF
NA,TRBV6-5,TRBJ2-1,TRBD2,TGTGCCAGCAGAATAGAGGGACTAGTTGGGAATGAGCAGTTCTTC,CASRIEGLVGNEQFF
NA,TRBV7-2,TRBJ1-1,NA,TGTGCCAGCAGCCCGTCGGGGGGCACTGAAGCTTTCTTT,CASSPSGGTEAFF
NA,TRBV9,TRBJ1-1,TRBD1,TGTGCCAGCAGCGTAGGACAGGGGGCTCGCACTGAAGCTTTCTTT,CASSVGQGARTEAFF
NA,TRBV18,TRBJ1-2,TRBD1,TGTGCCAGCTCACCAAACAGGGGGCTGAATGGCTACACCTTC,CASSPNRGLNGYTF
NA,TRBV28,TRBJ2-7,TRBD2,TGTGCCAGCACTCTTCTTGCGGGTGGACTAGCCGACGAGCAGTACTTC,CASTLLAGGLADEQYF
NA,TRBV4-3,TRBJ2-2,NA,TGCGCCAGCAGCCCCGGGACTGCCAAGGACACCGGGGAGCTGTTTTTT,CASSPGTAKDTGELFF
once,TRBV5-1,TRBJ2-1,NA,TGCGCCAGCAGGTCGGGACCGTCCTACAATGAGCAGTTCTTC,CASRSGPSYNEQFF
NA,TRBV5-1,TRBJ2-3,NA,TGCGCCAGCAGCTTACCCTCGGGGTCTCGGCGAGATACGCAGTATTTT,CASSLPSGSRRDTQYF
NA,TRBV5-6,TRBJ1-2,TRBD1,TGTGCCAGCAGCACCGGGACAGGTAGTTTCGGCTACACCTTC,CASSTGTGSFGYTF
NA,TRBV6-1,TRBJ1-5,TRBD1,TGTGCCAGCTCGGACAGGGCTAATCAGCCCCAGCATTTT,CASSDRANQPQHF
NA,TRBV28,TRBJ2-5,NA,TGTGCCAGCAGTTTACGATCGATCACGGGGGAGACCCAGTACTTC,CASSLRSITGETQYF
NA,TRBV18,TRBJ2-6,NA,TGTGCCAGCTCACTGATACAGAGCTCTGGGGCCAACGTCCTGACTTTC,CASSLIQSSGANVLTF
NA,TRBV5-4,TRBJ2-7,TRBD1,TGTGCCAGCAGCTTGGAGCTTCCGGGACAGGCTACCTACGAGCAGTACTTC,CASSLELPGQATYEQYF
NA,TRBV30,TRBJ1-5,TRBD1,TGTGCCTGGGGACGACAGGGAAATCAGCCCCAGCATTTT,CAWGRQGNQPQHF
NA,TRBV10-2,TRBJ2-7,NA,TGCGCCAGCAGTTTAGCCGGGATCCCGAGCTACGAGCAGTACTTC,CASSLAGIPSYEQYF
once,TRBV5-1,TRBJ2-7,TRBD1,TGCGCCAGCAGCTTGGCACCGGGACAGGGGTCCTACGAGCAGTACTTC,CASSLAPGQGSYEQYF
NA,TRBV6-1,TRBJ1-4,NA,TGTGCCAGCAGTGAGGGGGGGAATGAAAAACTGTTTTTT,CASSEGGNEKLFF
NA,TRBV5-4,TRBJ1-2,TRBD1,TGTGCCAGCAGCTTGGGACAGGGGGCGAGCTCTAACTATGGCTACACCTTC,CASSLGQGASSNYGYTF
NA,TRBV27,TRBJ1-1,TRBD1,TGTGCCAGCAGGCTACAGGGGGGATTGGGCACTGAAGCTTTCTTT,CASRLQGGLGTEAFF
NA,TRBV6-6,TRBJ2-7,TRBD2,TGTGCCAGCACCGTAGCGGGAGAGGCTTACGAGCAGTACTTC,CASTVAGEAYEQYF
NA,TRBV30,TRBJ2-1,NA,TGTGCCACGGCCCGGGGCCCGACCTTCAATGAGCAGTTCTTC,CATARGPTFNEQFF
NA,TRBV28,TRBJ2-1,TRBD1,TGTGCCAGCACCGCCGACAGGGGGCGGGGAAATGAGCAGTTCTTC,CASTADRGRGNEQFF
NA,TRBV18,TRBJ2-1,NA,TGTGCCAGCTCACCACCGGGGAACAATGAGCAGTTCTTC,CASSPPGNNEQFF
NA,TRBV10-3,TRBJ1-5,NA,TGTGCCATCAGTGACAGGGCAACAAGTCAGCCCCAGCATTTT,CAISDRATSQPQHF
NA,TRBV4-1,TRBJ2-2,NA,TGCGCCAGCAGCCAACTCCGGGCCTCGACCGGGGAGCTGTTTTTT,CASSQLRASTGELFF
NA,TRBV7-8,TRBJ2-7,TRBD2,TGTGCCAGCAGCGAAGCGGGAGTGGTCTACGAGCAGTACTTC,CASSEAGVVYEQYF
once,TRBV2,TRBJ1-4,TRBD1,TGTGCCAGCAGGGACAGGGCAACTCAAACTAATGAAAAACTGTTTTTT,CASRDRATQTNEKLFF
NA,TRBV6-5,TRBJ1-1,NA,TGTGCCAGCAGGAGGGCGAAGGGTACTGAAGCTTTCTTT,CASRRAKGTEAFF
NA,TRBV19,TRBJ1-1,NA,TGTGCCAGTAGTTCCGGGTTTCTCGCTGAAGCTTTCTTT,CASSSGFLAEAFF